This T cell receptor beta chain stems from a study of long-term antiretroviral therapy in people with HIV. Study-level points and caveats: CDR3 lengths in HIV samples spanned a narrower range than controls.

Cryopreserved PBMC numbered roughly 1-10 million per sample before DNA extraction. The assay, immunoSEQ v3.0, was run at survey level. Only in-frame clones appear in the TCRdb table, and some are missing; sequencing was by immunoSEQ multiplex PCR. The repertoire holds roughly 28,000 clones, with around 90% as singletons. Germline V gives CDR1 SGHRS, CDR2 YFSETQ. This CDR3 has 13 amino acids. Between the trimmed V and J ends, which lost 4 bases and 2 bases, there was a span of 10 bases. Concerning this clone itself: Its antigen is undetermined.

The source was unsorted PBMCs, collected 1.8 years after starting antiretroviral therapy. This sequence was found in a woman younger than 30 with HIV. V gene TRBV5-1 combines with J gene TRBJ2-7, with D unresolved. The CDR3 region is CASSPGDTYEQYF. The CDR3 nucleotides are TGCGCCAGCAGCCCCGGTGATACCTACGAGCAGTACTTC.